The clone carrying this TCR beta chain was recorded at least ten times. Its specificity is unknown. J gave up 7 bases and V 0 bases, and 4 bases lay outside the gene matches. The CDR3 sequence is 15 residues long. Germline-derived CDR1 and CDR2 are SGHTA and FQGNSA. 5'RACE with constant-segment primers yielded barcoded, UMI-tagged TCR alpha and TCR beta cDNA libraries. One entry per CDR3 protein results from TCRdb running MiXCR on the 5' RACE reads. Of fewer than 50,000 distinct CDR3 sequences listed, 7.3% are singletons. The sample belongs to a study of T-cell memory formation after mild COVID-19. For the study at large: TCR clusters were mostly donor specific. Study observations and caveats: Most CD4+ clones that shrank were in CM and EM, while CD8+ ones turned up in EMRA. There was no confirmation that second-wave clones peaking on day 37 were SARS-CoV-2 specific.

This TCR was sampled from a man in his late teens or twenties who had mild COVID-19 (a few samples of this study predate the infection). Cell type and time point are not known. The V and J genes are TRBV7-2 and TRBJ1-5; TRBD1 agrees at 9 bases. What was sequenced was PBMCs or a T cell subset sorted from them (not recorded which). As DNA, the CDR3 is TGTGCCAGCAGCTTAGCTCCGACAGGGGGGCAGCCCCAGCATTTT. Amino acid sequence: CASSLAPTGGQPQHF.